A single sample is the source of the 25 T cell receptor beta chains below, sequenced in a study of T cells in localized non-small cell lung cancer. The assay was immunoSEQ multiplex PCR, and TCRdb's table has in-frame clones only and misses some. The sample yields approximately 88,000 clones, approximately 90% seen once. The sequenced sample was PBMCs, obtained before any cancer treatment. These receptors came from a woman aged 35-75 years with stage II squamous cell lung carcinoma.

The J gene is TRBJ1-1, the V gene TRBV19; 7 nucleotides match TRBD1. Germline CDR1 reads LNHDA; CDR2 reads SQIVND (reference sequence). The CDR3 runs to 11 residues. V lost 10 bases, J lost 6 bases, and 5 bases stayed unmatched. CDR3 nucleotides: TGTGCCACTTACAGGGGAGCTGAAGCTTTCTTT. Translating it yields CATYRGAEAFF.

The rearrangement links TRBV6-5 to TRBJ1-1; possible D gene TRBD1, 5 bases. The CDR3 is made up of 16 amino acids. The V gene's germline CDR1 is MNHEY and CDR2 SVGAGI. V lost 3 bases and J lost 7, with 21 bases in between. The CDR3 protein is CASSYSVFRQGGEAFF. The CDR3, as DNA: TGTGCCAGCAGTTATTCAGTCTTCAGGCAGGGCGGTGAAGCTTTCTTT.

CDR3 sequence (DNA): TGTGCCAGCAGCTTGGCAGGGGGGGTCAATCAGCCCCAGCATTTT. Residues: CASSLAGGVNQPQHF. The chain joins TRBV5-8 to TRBJ1-5; 7 bases map to TRBD1. With 0 bases clipped from V and 3 bases from J, the junction kept 3 bases outside the gene matches. This CDR3 has 15 residues. CDR1 and CDR2 from the germline V gene are SGHTS and YDEGEE.

V gene TRBV19 combines with J gene TRBJ2-7; 7 bases line up with TRBD1. The CDR3 runs to 15 residues. Germline lookup yields CDR1 LNHDA and CDR2 SQIVND (reference sequence). V lost 5 bases to trimming and J lost 3 bases; unmatched junction nucleotides: 10. CDR3 bases: TGTGCCAGTAGTTCACAGACAGGGAGAGGCTACGAGCAGTACTTC. Translating it yields CASSSQTGRGYEQYF.

V is TRBV9 and J is TRBJ2-1, with D possibly matching TRBD2 (5 bases). V was cut by 3 bases and J by 9 bases, with 7 bases left in between. CDR3 length equals 11 residues. The germline CDR1 and CDR2 sequences are SGDLS and YYNGEE. CDR3 coding DNA: TGTGCCAGCAGCGCCCGGGGTGAGCAGTTCTTC. Amino acid sequence: CASSARGEQFF.

The V and J genes are TRBV6-5 and TRBJ1-4; D ambiguous. The CDR3 spans 14 residues. Germline V gene lookup returns CDR1 MNHEY and CDR2 SVGAGI. With 6 bases removed from V and 0 bases from J, the gap between germline ends came to 8 bases. The DNA for the CDR3 is TGTGCCAGCAGAGAGGGTTCAACTAATGAAAAACTGTTTTTT. Its protein product is CASREGSTNEKLFF.

The rearrangement joins TRBV29-1 to TRBJ1-1, with unresolved D. This CDR3 is 12 amino acids long. In germline, CDR1 is SQVTM, CDR2 ANQGSEA. Trimming took off 7 bases at V and 7 bases at J, with 16 bases between the two ends. CDR3 amino acids: CSAGGGSHEAFF. CDR3 in DNA: TGCAGCGCTGGCGGCGGGTCCCATGAAGCTTTCTTT.

This clone was observed once. The CDR3 is CASSYRYGGKNTEAFF. The CDR3 region has the DNA TGTGCCAGCAGCTATCGTTACGGGGGAAAAAACACTGAAGCTTTCTTT. This chain uses TRBV5-6 with TRBJ1-1; weak D call: TRBD1 (5 bases). The CDR3 runs to 16 residues. The V and J ends lost 3 bases and 2 bases respectively, with 17 bases between them. CDR1 is SGHDT and CDR2 is YYEEEE in the germline V gene.

This chain links TRBV21-1 with TRBJ1-2. TRBV21-1 is a documented pseudogene. CDR3 size: 15 residues. The CDR3 loop reads CASSMNPPGDYGYTF. CDR3 in DNA: TGTGCCAGCAGCATGAACCCACCCGGGGACTATGGCTACACCTTC.

The CDR3 bases are TGTGCCACCAGCAGAGATCGGGGGGCAAATGAAAAACTGTTTTTT. As protein: CATSRDRGANEKLFF. The V call is TRBV15, the J call TRBJ1-4, with a possible D match to TRBD1 (6 bases). This CDR3 spans 15 amino acids. Germline CDR1 is LNHNV and CDR2 is YYDKDF (reference sequence). V was cut by 0 bases and J by 5 bases, with 10 bases left in between.

This clone is a singleton in its sample. This sequence joins TRBV9 and TRBJ1-1; 9 bases are a match to TRBD1. The CDR3 covers 16 residues. With V trimmed by 4 bases and J by 2 bases, 9 bases remained unmatched. Germline assignment: CDR1 SGDLS and CDR2 YYNGEE. The CDR3 DNA sequence: TGTGCCAGCAGCAGAAACCAGGGACAGGGAAACACTGAAGCTTTCTTT. This gives the protein CASSRNQGQGNTEAFF. Complete variable domain (other parts from reference TRBV9 and TRBJ1-1): DSGVTQTPKHLITATGQRVTLRCSPRSGDLSVYWYQQSLDQGLQFLIQYYNGEERAKGNILERFSAQQFPDLHSELNLSSLELGDSALYFCASSRNQGQGNTEAFFGQGTRLTVV.

The rearrangement joins TRBV6-5 to TRBJ1-5, with D possibly being TRBD1 (5 bases). The CDR3 runs 13 residues. With 5 bases removed from V and 7 bases from J, the gap between germline ends came to 12 bases. Germline V gene lookup returns CDR1 MNHEY and CDR2 SVGAGI. The CDR3 region is CASSLERGQPQHF. CDR3 in DNA: TGTGCCAGCAGTCTGGAAAGGGGACAGCCCCAGCATTTT.

V usage is TRBV5-4 and J usage is TRBJ2-5, with D possibly matching TRBD2 (5 bases). V was clipped by 3 bases and J by 2 bases, with 11 bases between them. Germline CDR1 and CDR2: SGHNT and YYREEE (reference sequence). The CDR3 extends over 14 amino acids. In nucleotides, the CDR3 is TGTGCCAGCAGCTCGTTTAGAGGGCAAGAGACCCAGTACTTC. Residues: CASSSFRGQETQYF.

This chain connects TRBV6-1 to TRBJ1-2; tentative D call: TRBD1 (5 bases). V dropped 4 bases and J dropped 4 bases, with 13 bases sitting between them. The CDR3 sequence is 14 residues long. Germline V gene sequence: CDR1 MNHNS, CDR2 SASEGT. The DNA for the CDR3 is TGTGCCAGCAGTGGGGAGATCGGGGGCTATGGCTACACCTTC. It translates to CASSGEIGGYGYTF.

This sequence joins TRBV27 and TRBJ1-3; D possibly corresponds to TRBD1 (5 bases). The CDR3 totals 14 residues. V was clipped by 4 bases and J by 9 bases, with 16 bases between them. The germline CDR1 and CDR2 sequences are MNHEY and SMNVEV (reference sequence). CDR3 coding DNA: TGTGCCAGCAGTTCGGGGACTACGGGCGGCACCATATATTTT. Translating it yields CASSSGTTGGTIYF.

The rearrangement joins TRBV5-1 to TRBJ1-6; 8 nucleotides align to TRBD1. This CDR3 is 15 amino acids long. CDR1 is SGHRS, CDR2 YFSETQ, per germline. V gave up 4 bases and J gave up 7 bases; unmatched junction bases: 7. CDR3 in amino acids: CASSQGDRLNSPLHF. The CDR3 DNA reads as TGCGCCAGCAGCCAGGGGGACAGGTTAAATTCACCCCTCCACTTT.

The CDR3 nucleotides read TGTGCCAGCAGCCTGGGACAGGGTTTTAAGCCCCAGCATTTT. Protein: CASSLGQGFKPQHF. The chain carries TRBV5-8 and TRBJ1-5, with TRBD1 identical over 9 bases. V lost 4 bases, J lost 8 bases, and 7 bases stayed unmatched. CDR1 and CDR2 from the germline V gene are SGHTS and YDEGEE. The CDR3 is 14 residues long.

This clone appeared once. The J gene is TRBJ1-1, the V gene TRBV27; the match to TRBD1 covers 7 bases. CDR1 is MNHEY, CDR2 SMNVEV, per germline (reference sequence). This CDR3 has 14 residues. V shed 5 bases and J 0 bases; nucleotides not matched to a gene: 3. CDR3 sequence: CASSKQGLNTEAFF. In DNA, the CDR3 is TGTGCCAGCAGTAAACAGGGGTTGAACACTGAAGCTTTCTTT.

V and J are TRBV5-1 and TRBJ2-5; 12 bases match TRBD2. The length of the CDR3 is 15 residues. J gave up 3 bases and V 2 bases, and 2 bases lay outside the gene matches. Germline V lookup: CDR1 SGHRS, CDR2 YFSETQ. The chain's CDR3 is CASSFRLAGEETQYF. In nucleotides, the CDR3 is TGCGCCAGCAGCTTCCGACTAGCGGGGGAAGAGACCCAGTACTTC.

The chain couples TRBV7-9 to TRBJ1-1; weak D call: TRBD1 (5 bases). Germline V gene sequence: CDR1 SEHNR, CDR2 FQNEAQ (reference sequence). The V and J ends lost 5 bases and 8 bases respectively, with 9 bases between them. The CDR3 extends over 11 amino acids. The CDR3 sequence: CASSPPGEAFF. The CDR3 coding sequence is TGTGCCAGCAGCCCCCCAGGGGAAGCTTTCTTT.

This clone was found a few times. The rearrangement joins TRBV13 to TRBJ2-1; a possible D gene is TRBD1 (5 bases). CDR3 length: 13 residues. V shed 1 base and J shed 8 bases, with 9 bases lying between them. CDR1 and CDR2 (germline): PRHDT, FYEKMQ (reference sequence). CDR3 DNA sequence: TGTGCCAGCAGCTTAGCAGGGTTCCATGAGCAGTTCTTC. It specifies CASSLAGFHEQFF.

This clone has only one observation. At one boundary the junction diverges from the germline segment, which might be a read error. Here the CDR3 reads CASSEIDGRETQYF. Here the CDR3 DNA reads TGTGCCAGCAGTGAAATCGACGGCCGGGAGACCCAGTACTTC. The chain uses TRBV10-3 and TRBJ2-5; D is unresolved. In germline, CDR1 is ENHRY, CDR2 SYGVKD. This CDR3 comprises 14 residues.

This clone was seen just once. The rearrangement links TRBV25-1 to TRBJ1-6; D is undetermined. Germline V lookup: CDR1 MGHDK, CDR2 SYGVNS. The length of the CDR3 is 15 residues. Trimming cost V 3 bases and J 0 bases, with 6 bases left between them. CDR3 loop: CASSDGSSYNSPLHF. CDR3 DNA sequence: TGTGCCAGCAGTGATGGGAGCTCCTATAATTCACCCCTCCACTTT.

The chain combines TRBV30 with TRBJ2-7, with 12 positions matching TRBD2. J was trimmed by 7 bases and V by 4 bases; bases with no gene match: 2. Germline V gene lookup returns CDR1 GTSNPN and CDR2 SVGIG (reference sequence). CDR3 size: 12 residues. The CDR3 sequence is CAWKGLAGEQYF. The DNA for the CDR3 is TGTGCCTGGAAAGGACTAGCGGGAGAGCAGTACTTC.

A single count supports this clone. This chain links TRBV7-2 with TRBJ2-5; D is possibly TRBD1 (5 bases). CDR1 and CDR2 from the germline V gene are SGHTA and FQGNSA. The CDR3 contains 13 residues. V gave up 1 base and J gave up 7 bases, with 10 bases separating them. CDR3 bases: TGTGCCAGCAGCTTAGGACAGTCTGGGACCCAGTACTTC. As protein: CASSLGQSGTQYF.